This T cell receptor beta chain was obtained from a study of CD8 T cells in Susac syndrome. Looking at the study overall: Each patient with Susac syndrome, at the time of blood draw, was therapy-naive, on corticosteroids, or on intravenous immunoglobulin alone.

The sequenced target, TCR beta, came from blood CD8+ and CD4+ T cells. Patients with Susac syndrome met diagnostic criteria that were recently defined for definite or probable disease. FACS enriched CD8+ TEMRA cells, while bulk CD8+ and CD4+ were negatively isolated. The CDR3 is 14 residues long. Trimming removed 2 bases at V and 5 bases at J, with 10 bases between. After extraction with the RNeasy kit, roughly 0.5 to 1 ug of the RNA was reverse transcribed using random hexamers. TCRdb re-analysed the immunoSEQ multiplex PCR reads in MiXCR, keeping a single row per CDR3 protein. The sample comprises about 150,000 distinct CDR3 sequences, around 95% of which are singletons, and 0.16% rests with the top ten.

The source is a human donor with Susac syndrome. The rearrangement uses TRBV12-3 or TRBV12-4 and TRBJ2-1, with D tentatively TRBD1 (6 bases). Sequencing was performed on CD4+ T cells from PBMCs. The CDR3 coding sequence is TGTGCCAGCAGTTTAAGGGACACCGACAATGAGCAGTTCTTC. This encodes CASSLRDTDNEQFF.